Following are 10 T cell receptor beta chains from one sample sequenced in a study of cytomegalovirus exposure and HLA in healthy donors. PCR used 60 Vbeta primers and 13 Jbeta primers. Profiled with immunoSEQ multiplex PCR; TCRdb holds only in-frame clones, not every one. The repertoire includes 100,000 to 150,000 clones, 70% to 80% of them detected once, and about 2.7% sits in the top ten. Material for sequencing was PBMCs. These receptor sequences come from an older woman in good health and CMV-seropositive.

This sequence joins TRBV5-1 and TRBJ1-1; the D is unclear. Trimming stripped 0 bases from V and 4 bases from J, with 10 bases between. The CDR3 has 14 amino acids. CDR1 and CDR2 (germline): SGHRS, YFSETQ. This CDR3 is CASSLGGMSTEAFF. The DNA of the CDR3 is TGCGCCAGCAGCTTGGGAGGAATGAGCACTGAAGCTTTCTTT.

This clone came up a few times. This chain links TRBV10-3 with TRBJ1-1; 12 nucleotides agree with TRBD1. Germline assignment: CDR1 ENHRY and CDR2 SYGVKD. Trimming at V came to 5 bases and at J to 5 bases, leaving 9 bases not matched to a gene. The CDR3 sequence is 16 residues long. The CDR3 sequence: CAISTGTGGGGTEAFF. The CDR3 DNA reads as TGTGCCATCAGTACCGGGACAGGGGGCGGTGGAACTGAAGCTTTCTTT.

J is TRBJ2-3 and V is TRBV4-1, with TRBD2 identical over 11 bases. With V trimmed by 0 bases and J by 8 bases, 4 bases remained unmatched. The CDR3 loop spans 15 amino acids. Germline values: CDR1 MGHRA, CDR2 YSYEKL. CDR3 sequence (DNA): TGCGCCAGCAGCCAAGATCCCCTAGCGGGAGGTACGCAGTATTTT. Its protein product is CASSQDPLAGGTQYF.

The chain recombines TRBV5-4 with TRBJ2-7, with 10 bases matching TRBD2. The CDR3 runs 15 residues. The J segment lost 2 bases and the V segment lost 3 bases, leaving 5 bases of the junction unmatched. Germline V CDR1 and CDR2: SGHNT, YYREEE (reference sequence). The CDR3 region has the DNA TGTGCCAGCAGCTGGGGGAGCGGGGGGGCCTACGAGCAGTACTTC. Protein: CASSWGSGGAYEQYF.

The chain has TRBV27 and TRBJ2-5; 12 bases are a match to TRBD2. Germline-derived CDR1 and CDR2 are MNHEY and SMNVEV (reference sequence). There are 15 residues in the CDR3. Trimming at V came to 5 bases and at J to 1 base, leaving 2 bases not matched to a gene. Written as DNA, the CDR3 is TGTGCCAGCAGTAAACTAGCGGGGGGCCAAGAGACCCAGTACTTC. Translation: CASSKLAGGQETQYF.

The chain joins TRBV25-1 to TRBJ2-7; D is undetermined. This CDR3 has 14 amino acids. Germline V gives CDR1 MGHDK, CDR2 SYGVNS. The V end lost 2 bases, the J end lost 5 bases, and 13 bases lay between the germline ends. The CDR3 spells CASSEAETSDEQYF. CDR3 in DNA: TGTGCCAGCAGTGAAGCGGAGACCTCGGACGAGCAGTACTTC.

The chain employs TRBV7-9 and TRBJ1-2; 12 nucleotides line up with TRBD1. There are 18 residues in the CDR3. V was pared by 0 bases and J by 6 bases, with 11 bases of the junction left unmatched. The V gene's germline CDR1 is SEHNR and CDR2 FQNEAQ (reference sequence). The CDR3 bases are TGTGCCAGCAGCTTAGCCGGGACAGGGGGCGCGGGTCTTCATGGCTACACCTTC. This sequence encodes CASSLAGTGGAGLHGYTF.

Only one count was recorded for this clone. The V call is TRBV10-3, the J call TRBJ1-2; no firm D call. This CDR3 has 19 residues. Trimming stripped 7 bases from V and 5 bases from J, with 32 bases between. Germline CDR1 ENHRY, CDR2 SYGVKD. Written as DNA, the CDR3 is TGTGCCATCACAGGTGGTGTTGGTCGATCAGGATTCGAACAGTATGGCTACACCTTC. Amino acids: CAITGGVGRSGFEQYGYTF.

The CDR3 spells CASSESMGATYEQYF. DNA for the CDR3: TGCGCCAGCAGTGAGTCGATGGGGGCCACCTACGAGCAGTACTTC. The chain combines TRBV10-2 with TRBJ2-5; a possible D gene is TRBD1 (6 bases). The assigned J gene may be wrong: the sequence end matches TRBJ2-7 better. This CDR3 has 15 amino acids. From germline, CDR1 is WSHSY and CDR2 SAAADI.

The chain carries TRBV10-3 and TRBJ1-2, with no clear D. The length of the CDR3 is 13 residues. The germline V gene has CDR1 ENHRY and CDR2 SYGVKD. The CDR3 sequence: CASGRAVDYGYTF. As DNA, the CDR3 is TGTGCATCGGGTCGAGCCGTGGACTATGGCTACACCTTC.